Listed below are T cell receptor beta chains from one sample, sequenced in a study of PD-L1 blockade in urothelial cancer. The method was immunoSEQ multiplex PCR; TCRdb's version includes in-frame clones alone and lacks a portion of them. The sample lists about 80,000 clones; roughly nine tenths were seen once. Specimen: PBMCs, collected around atezolizumab (anti-PD-L1) treatment. The source of these receptors is a woman in her seventies with urothelial cancer. Both conserved end residues are part of each CDR3. Each record gives: V gene, D gene, clone size, J gene, CDR3 protein, CDR3 DNA. The D gene is left open where the match is weak. Size values are once, few and many counts, or a class for expanded clones, and some rows have none.

TRBV6-1	.	once	TRBJ2-5	CASSMAVQETQYF	TGTGCCAGCAGCATGGCAGTACAAGAGACCCAGTACTTC
TRBV27	.	.	TRBJ2-3	CASSLGGGLGDTQYF	TGTGCCAGCAGTCTGGGGGGGGGCCTCGGGGATACGCAGTATTTT
TRBV11-3	TRBD1	.	TRBJ1-2	CASSLENRGTYGYTF	TGTGCCAGCAGCTTGGAGAACAGGGGAACTTATGGCTACACCTTC
TRBV6-5	.	.	TRBJ2-1	CASSLAGSSSYNEQFF	TGTGCCAGCAGTTTAGCCGGGTCAAGCTCCTACAATGAGCAGTTCTTC
TRBV21-1	.	.	TRBJ1-5	CASSKDRNQPQHF	TGTGCCAGCAGCAAAGATCGGAATCAGCCCCAGCATTTT
TRBV6-5	.	.	TRBJ1-3	CASRSLSSGNTIYF	TGTGCCAGCAGAAGCCTGAGCTCTGGAAACACCATATATTTT
TRBV9	TRBD1	.	TRBJ1-1	CASSVASGGNTEAFF	TGTGCCAGCAGCGTAGCGTCAGGGGGCAACACTGAAGCTTTCTTT
TRBV29-1	TRBD1	.	TRBJ2-2	CSVVDRGSTGELFF	TGCAGCGTTGTGGACAGGGGGAGCACCGGGGAGCTGTTTTTT
TRBV2	TRBD2	.	TRBJ2-7	CASSEQREPYEQYF	TGTGCCAGCAGTGAACAGCGGGAGCCCTACGAGCAGTACTTC
TRBV5-8	TRBD1	.	TRBJ1-3	CASSAQGAGNTIYF	TGTGCCAGCAGCGCACAGGGGGCCGGAAACACCATATATTTT
TRBV2	TRBD2	.	TRBJ2-3	CASSEDGLAGGTDTQYF	TGTGCCAGCAGTGAAGATGGGCTAGCGGGGGGCACAGATACGCAGTATTTT
TRBV4-2	.	.	TRBJ2-1	CASSQEIIVAYNEQFF	TGTGCCAGCAGCCAAGAGATCATAGTGGCCTACAATGAGCAGTTCTTC
TRBV15	.	.	TRBJ2-7	CATSRGGLDQNF	TGTGCCACCAGCAGGGGAGGATTGGATCAGAATTTC
TRBV11-2	TRBD2	.	TRBJ2-5	CASSQPRGGSETQYF	TGTGCCAGCAGCCAGCCGCGGGGGGGGTCGGAGACCCAGTACTTC